What follows is one T cell receptor beta chain and its context. As yet, its antigen is unknown. The data originate from a study of PD-1 blockade in classical Hodgkin lymphoma. Points from the study as a whole: By cycle point C4D1, TCR diversity had risen significantly in CD4+ cells (but not CD8+ cells). Nothing has yet pinned down what causes the repertoire differences, possibly disease activity or prior therapy. As was reported, newly diagnosed patients showed lower baseline TCR diversity than healthy donors did.

Assay: immunoSEQ multiplex PCR; the TCRdb copy retains only in-frame clones and omits some. The repertoire holds 7,000 or so clones, with 80% as singletons. In every patient, relapse followed autologous stem cell transplantation, while exposure to brentuximab vedotin differed. Magnetic negative selection was used to purify CD4+ T cells from PBMCs that had been thawed. Responses achieved at best were complete response, partial response or progressive disease. Sequencing was performed on CD4+ T cells from blood, taken at baseline. The receptor's source is a human donor with classical Hodgkin lymphoma.

CDR3 coding DNA: TGTGCCAGCAGCGTCGGCGGGGGGGCCAAGAATGAGCAGTTCTTC. Residues: CASSVGGGAKNEQFF. The rearrangement uses TRBV9 and TRBJ2-1, with 9 bases lining up with TRBD2. This CDR3 has 15 residues. Germline V gene lookup returns CDR1 SGDLS and CDR2 YYNGEE. After removal of 2 bases from V and 7 bases from J, the junction contained 7 bases not matched to a gene.